One sample yielded the 25 T cell receptor beta chains listed below, sequenced in a study of cytomegalovirus exposure and HLA in healthy donors. The PCR had 60 Vbeta and 13 Jbeta primers. Libraries were prepared by immunoSEQ multiplex PCR; TCRdb keeps only in-frame clonotypes and omits some of them. Here the sample spans roughly 61,000 clones, 70% to 90% being singletons. Material for sequencing was PBMCs. The receptors were gathered from a man younger than 45 in good health and CMV-seropositive.

The V call is TRBV29-1, the J call TRBJ1-1; maybe TRBD1 (5 bases). CDR3 size: 16 residues. The ends were cut back, 1 base at V and 1 base at J, with 16 bases in the middle. The V gene's germline CDR1 is SQVTM and CDR2 ANQGSEA. Here the CDR3 DNA reads TGCAGCGTTGAAGCGGCCGCCAGGGCCTCGAACACTGAAGCTTTCTTT. This encodes CSVEAAARASNTEAFF. Looking up the rest from reference TRBV29-1 and TRBJ1-1 gives the full variable domain: SAVISQKPSRDICQRGTSLTIQCQVDSQVTMMFWYRQQPGQSLTLIATANQGSEATYESGFVIDKFPISRPNLTFSTLTVSNMSPEDSSIYLCSVEAAARASNTEAFFGQGTRLTVV.

The V gene is TRBV5-4, the J gene TRBJ2-7; no clear D gene. Looked up from germline, CDR1 is SGHNT and CDR2 is YYREEE (reference sequence). The CDR3 spans 15 residues. V was trimmed by 0 bases and J by 6 bases, leaving 16 bases between them. Here the CDR3 DNA reads TGTGCCAGCAGCTTGGCACGGTCCACGCTCCCCGAGCAGTACTTC. The encoded protein is CASSLARSTLPEQYF.

The chain recombines TRBV7-2 with TRBJ2-1; 10 positions match TRBD1. This CDR3 contains 17 residues. Germline trimming cut 5 bases from V and 1 base from J; bases unmatched to any gene: 8. Germline V gene lookup returns CDR1 SGHTA and CDR2 FQGNSA. The CDR3: CASSHPRTGGSYNEQFF. CDR3 DNA sequence: TGTGCCAGCAGCCACCCCCGGACAGGGGGATCCTACAATGAGCAGTTCTTC.

The rearrangement uses TRBV4-1 and TRBJ2-1; 12 bases line up with TRBD2. The CDR3 spans 15 residues. J gave up 5 bases and V 3 bases, and 2 bases lay outside the gene matches. Germline V gene lookup returns CDR1 MGHRA and CDR2 YSYEKL. The CDR3 region is CASSHGLAGNNEQFF. As DNA, the CDR3 is TGCGCCAGCAGCCACGGACTAGCGGGAAACAATGAGCAGTTCTTC.

The chain links TRBV7-3 to TRBJ2-2; possible D gene TRBD1, 5 bases. Germline V lookup: CDR1 SGHTA, CDR2 FQGTGA. This CDR3 has 14 residues. V lost 6 bases, J lost 2 bases, and 10 bases lay in between. CDR3 protein: CASRGPVNTGELFF. The CDR3, as DNA: TGTGCCAGCAGGGGGCCCGTTAACACCGGGGAGCTGTTTTTT.

The chain carries TRBV7-8 and TRBJ2-5; 7 bases match TRBD2. The germline gives CDR1 SGHVS, CDR2 FQNEAQ. V was pared by 1 base and J by 5 bases, with 13 bases of the junction left unmatched. This CDR3 has 17 residues. CDR3 in amino acids: CASSLVGSWRERETQYF. The CDR3 region has the DNA TGTGCCAGCAGCTTAGTTGGAAGTTGGCGGGAGAGGGAGACCCAGTACTTC.

The V and J genes are TRBV7-9 and TRBJ1-2; weak D call: TRBD1 (6 bases). The V end lost 6 bases, the J end lost 4 bases, and 15 bases lay between the germline ends. The CDR3 sequence is 14 residues long. From germline, CDR1 is SEHNR and CDR2 FQNEAQ (reference sequence). CDR3 sequence (DNA): TGTGCCAGCAGTTCTAGTGGACAGTCCTATGGCTACACCTTC. Its translation: CASSSSGQSYGYTF.

The rearrangement joins TRBV4-1 to TRBJ1-4; the D is unclear. Germline lookup yields CDR1 MGHRA and CDR2 YSYEKL. The CDR3 spans 15 residues. Trimming cost V 1 base and J 5 bases, with 11 bases left between them. CDR3 bases: TGCGCCAGCAGCCAAGTGGGAACGGGAAATGAAAAACTGTTTTTT. Amino acid sequence: CASSQVGTGNEKLFF.

The chain has TRBV13 and TRBJ2-1, with TRBD2 matching over 13 bases. The CDR3 runs 15 residues. Germline V gene lookup returns CDR1 PRHDT and CDR2 FYEKMQ (reference sequence). V was clipped by 5 bases and J by 6 bases; unmatched bases: 4. In DNA, the CDR3 is TGTGCCAGCAGCCTGGGACTAGCGGGGTTCAATGAGCAGTTCTTC. As protein: CASSLGLAGFNEQFF.

This rearrangement joins TRBV4-1 to TRBJ2-5; D might be TRBD2 (6 bases). This CDR3 spans 14 amino acids. V was clipped by 1 base and J by 4 bases, with 10 bases between them. Germline V CDR1 and CDR2: MGHRA, YSYEKL. The CDR3 is CASSQVAGIETQYF. The CDR3 nucleotides read TGCGCCAGCAGCCAAGTCGCGGGAATAGAGACCCAGTACTTC.

The rearrangement links TRBV5-1 to TRBJ2-7; TRBD1 might be the D (6 bases). The CDR3 spans 14 residues. V was cut by 0 bases and J by 5 bases, with 12 bases left in between. Germline V gene data show CDR1 as SGHRS and CDR2 as YFSETQ. The CDR3 DNA sequence: TGCGCCAGCAGCTTGGGTCACAGGGTCCACGAGCAGTACTTC. It encodes CASSLGHRVHEQYF.

The V call is TRBV5-1, the J call TRBJ2-5; 13 nucleotides line up with TRBD2. Germline CDR1 SGHRS, CDR2 YFSETQ. Trimming took 5 bases from V and 10 from J; bases not matched to a gene: 11. The CDR3 length is 15 residues. The CDR3 loop reads CASSSGTSGIKSQYF. The CDR3 DNA follows: TGCGCCAGCAGTTCCGGGACTAGCGGGATTAAAAGCCAGTACTTC. Full variable domain (missing parts from reference TRBV5-1 and TRBJ2-5): KAGVTQTPRYLIKTRGQQVTLSCSPISGHRSVSWYQQTPGQGLQFLFEYFSETQRNKGNFPGRFSGRQFSNSRSEMNVSTLELGDSALYLCASSSGTSGIKSQYFGPGTRLLVL.

The chain combines TRBV2 with TRBJ2-2, with a possible D match to TRBD2 (5 bases). This CDR3 contains 15 residues. Germline lookup yields CDR1 SNHLY and CDR2 FYNNEI. Trimming cost V 3 bases and J 6 bases, with 14 bases left between them. The CDR3 DNA follows: TGTGCCAGCAGTGAGGGGAGTGTGCGCGCCGGGGAGCTGTTTTTT. It specifies CASSEGSVRAGELFF.

This chain connects TRBV19 to TRBJ1-1; 11 bases fit TRBD1. This CDR3 contains 16 residues. V lost 5 bases, J lost 0 bases, and 5 bases stayed unmatched. The germline gives CDR1 LNHDA, CDR2 SQIVND (reference sequence). For the CDR3, the DNA is TGTGCCAGTAGTCCTCGGACAGGGGGCATGAACACTGAAGCTTTCTTT. This translates into CASSPRTGGMNTEAFF.

V usage is TRBV27 and J usage is TRBJ1-4; 11 bases fit TRBD1. J was trimmed by 5 bases and V by 4 bases; bases with no gene match: 3. CDR1 MNHEY and CDR2 SMNVEV come from the germline V gene (reference sequence). CDR3 length equals 15 residues. The CDR3 here is CASSSRTGGNEKLFF. The CDR3 DNA follows: TGTGCCAGCAGTTCCCGGACAGGGGGCAATGAAAAACTGTTTTTT.

The chain employs TRBV29-1 and TRBJ1-2; no reliable D call. The germline V gene encodes CDR1 SQVTM and CDR2 ANQGSEA. V was shortened by 0 bases and J by 3 bases, with 11 bases between the two germline ends. CDR3 size: 14 residues. CDR3 nucleotide sequence: TGCAGCGTTGAAGATCGACGGGGTTACTATGGCTACACCTTC. Its protein is CSVEDRRGYYGYTF.

The chain uses TRBV9 and TRBJ1-1; 9 nucleotides line up with TRBD1. Unmatched junction bases numbered 9, after V lost 3 bases and J lost 12 bases. Germline CDR1 is SGDLS and CDR2 is YYNGEE. The CDR3 covers 13 residues. The DNA of the CDR3 is TGTGCCAGCAGCGCTTCCGGACAGGGGTTGTCTTTCTTT. It codes for CASSASGQGLSFF.

The table lists this clone with a count of one. This sequence joins TRBV7-6 and TRBJ2-2, with a possible D match to TRBD1 (6 bases). The CDR3 consists of 15 residues. V lost 2 bases and J lost 4, with 11 bases in between. Germline CDR1 reads SGHVS; CDR2 reads FNYEAQ. CDR3 amino acids: CASSLNRDPTGELFF. CDR3 coding DNA: TGTGCCAGCAGCTTAAACAGGGATCCCACCGGGGAGCTGTTTTTT.

The chain is built from TRBV11-3 and TRBJ2-7; 9 positions match TRBD1. Trimming removed 0 bases from V and 7 bases from J; junction bases left unmatched: 13. Looked up from germline, CDR1 is SGHNT and CDR2 is YENEEA. The CDR3 contains 17 residues. Here the CDR3 reads CASSLDLLGQGNGEQYF. CDR3 bases: TGTGCCAGCAGCTTAGATTTATTAGGACAGGGGAACGGTGAGCAGTACTTC.

The chain joins TRBV5-6 to TRBJ2-3; D perhaps matches TRBD2 (6 bases). V was clipped by 4 bases and J by 2 bases, with 8 bases between them. Germline-derived CDR1 and CDR2 are SGHDT and YYEEEE. The CDR3 runs to 13 residues. CDR3 protein: CASSGGLTDTQYF. The DNA of the CDR3 is TGTGCCAGCAGCGGGGGACTCACAGATACGCAGTATTTT.

Only a few counts were recorded for this clone. This chain uses TRBV5-1 with TRBJ2-7; 8 nucleotides agree with TRBD1. Germline CDR1 SGHRS, CDR2 YFSETQ. CDR3 length: 14 amino acids. Trimming removed 6 bases from V and 0 bases from J; junction bases left unmatched: 5. Here the CDR3 reads CASTGTGGSYEQYF. The CDR3 region has the DNA TGCGCCAGCACCGGGACAGGCGGCTCCTACGAGCAGTACTTC.

CDR3 nucleotides: TGTGCCAGCAGCCTCCAGGGGGGCGGCACTGAAGCTTTCTTT. Its protein is CASSLQGGGTEAFF. V is TRBV7-9 and J is TRBJ1-1; 7 bases match TRBD1. This CDR3 is built from 14 residues. Germline V CDR1 and CDR2: SEHNR, FQNEAQ (reference sequence). Trimming removed 5 bases from V and 4 bases from J; junction bases left unmatched: 7.

The chain has TRBV4-1 and TRBJ1-5; perhaps TRBD1 as D (6 bases). Germline V gene data show CDR1 as MGHRA and CDR2 as YSYEKL. With 2 bases removed from V and 4 bases from J, the gap between germline ends came to 12 bases. CDR3 size: 15 residues. The CDR3: CASSQMVQGNQPQHF. As DNA, the CDR3 is TGCGCCAGCAGCCAAATGGTACAGGGTAATCAGCCCCAGCATTTT.

This rearrangement joins TRBV6-1 to TRBJ2-4; 9 nucleotides align to TRBD2. CDR1 is MNHNS, CDR2 SASEGT, per germline. The CDR3 runs to 15 residues. V lost 5 bases, J lost 8 bases, and 10 bases stayed unmatched. CDR3 loop: CASSLSGSIRDIQYF. The DNA for the CDR3 is TGTGCCAGCAGTCTTAGCGGGAGTATTCGAGACATTCAGTACTTC.

The chain joins TRBV7-2 to TRBJ2-3; TRBD2 might be the D (6 bases). The germline V gene has CDR1 SGHTA and CDR2 FQGNSA. Trimming cost V 0 bases and J 10 bases, with 14 bases left between them. The CDR3 has 14 amino acids. This chain's CDR3 is CASSLALRPSAQYF. The CDR3 DNA is TGTGCCAGCAGCTTAGCGTTGCGACCTAGCGCGCAGTATTTT.